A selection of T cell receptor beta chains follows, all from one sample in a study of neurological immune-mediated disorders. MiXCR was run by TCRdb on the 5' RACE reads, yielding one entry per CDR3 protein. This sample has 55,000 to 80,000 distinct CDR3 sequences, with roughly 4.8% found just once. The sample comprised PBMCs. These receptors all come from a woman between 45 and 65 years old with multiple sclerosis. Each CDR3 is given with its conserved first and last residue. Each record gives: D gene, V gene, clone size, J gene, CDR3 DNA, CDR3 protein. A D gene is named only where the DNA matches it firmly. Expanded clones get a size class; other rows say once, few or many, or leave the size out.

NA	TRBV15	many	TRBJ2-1	TGTGCCACCAGTAGCGGAAGGCAGGGGCAAGGTGAGCAGTTCTTC	CATSSGRQGQGEQFF
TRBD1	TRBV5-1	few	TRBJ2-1	TGCGCCAGCAGCTTGAGCCCCGGGACAGACTACAATGAGCAGTTCTTC	CASSLSPGTDYNEQFF
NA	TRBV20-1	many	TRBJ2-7	TGCAGTGCTAGTGGCAGGGGAAGCGGCGAGCAGTACTTC	CSASGRGSGEQYF
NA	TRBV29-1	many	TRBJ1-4	TGCAGCGTTGATAGACTCCCGGATGAAAAACTGTTTTTT	CSVDRLPDEKLFF
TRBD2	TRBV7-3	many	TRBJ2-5	TGTGCCAGCAGCTTGGGCGGGAGAGAGACCCAGTACTTC	CASSLGGRETQYF
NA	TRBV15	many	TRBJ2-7	TGTGCCACCAGCAGAGACGGGTACTACGAGCAGTACTTC	CATSRDGYYEQYF
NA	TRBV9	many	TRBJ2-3	TGTGCCAGCAGCGTAGGGGGGACCCCAGATACGCAGTATTTT	CASSVGGTPDTQYF
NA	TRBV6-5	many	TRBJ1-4	TGTGCCACTGGCAGGTTTGGTGAAAAACTGTTTTTT	CATGRFGEKLFF
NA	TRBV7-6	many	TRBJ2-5	TGTGCCAGCAGCTTAGGTTTCGGAGAGACCCAGTACTTC	CASSLGFGETQYF
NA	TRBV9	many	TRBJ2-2	TGTGCCAGCAGCCTAATGAACACCGGGGAGCTGTTTTTT	CASSLMNTGELFF
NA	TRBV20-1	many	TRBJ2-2	TGCAGTGCTAGAGCCTCCCGGACTACCCCGAACACCGGGGAGCTGTTTTTT	CSARASRTTPNTGELFF
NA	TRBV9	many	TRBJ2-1	TGTGCCAGCAGCCCAGGCGTCACCGATTACTACAATGAGCAGTTCTTC	CASSPGVTDYYNEQFF
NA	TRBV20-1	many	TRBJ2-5	TGCAGTGCCAGATACAGGAATGGAGAGACCCAGTACTTC	CSARYRNGETQYF
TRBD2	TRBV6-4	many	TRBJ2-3	TGTGCCAGCAGTGATAGCGGGGGAGCTTCAGATACGCAGTATTTT	CASSDSGGASDTQYF
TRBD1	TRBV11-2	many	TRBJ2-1	TGTGCCAGCAGCCTATTTGGGGGACAGGGCGTGCTCTCCTACAATGAGCAGTTCTTC	CASSLFGGQGVLSYNEQFF
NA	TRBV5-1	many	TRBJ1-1	TGCGCCAGCAGCTTGGCGGGGGACACTGAAGCTTTCTTT	CASSLAGDTEAFF
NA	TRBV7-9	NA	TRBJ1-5	TGTGCCAGCAGCTTAGACTACGGGATCAATCAGCCCCAGAATTTT	CASSLDYGINQPQNF